The clone carrying this T cell receptor (beta chain) was seen a single time. The V end lost 0 bases, the J end lost 0 bases, and 10 bases lay between the germline ends. This CDR3 contains 16 residues. Germline CDR1 reads LNHNV; CDR2 reads YYDKDF (reference sequence). Treatment meaning: oral pan-JAK inhibitor, 5-10 mg twice daily. This sample was taken from a study of CD8+ T cells in alopecia areata. The sequencing template was cDNA reverse transcribed from extracted RNA. Clones were read by immunoSEQ multiplex PCR, and TCRdb kept only the in-frame ones, dropping some. The sample gives about 250,000 clones, 60% of which show up once; 0.75% to 0.95% is in the top ten.

The rearrangement uses TRBV15 and TRBJ2-3; D gene unclear. The TCR comes from a human donor with alopecia areata. The sample consisted of CD4+ T cells sorted from blood, taken around week 54, from a patient treated with tofacitinib. As DNA, the CDR3 is TGTGCCACCAGCAGAGATCGGGCACCAAGCACAGATACGCAGTATTTT. This gives the protein CATSRDRAPSTDTQYF.